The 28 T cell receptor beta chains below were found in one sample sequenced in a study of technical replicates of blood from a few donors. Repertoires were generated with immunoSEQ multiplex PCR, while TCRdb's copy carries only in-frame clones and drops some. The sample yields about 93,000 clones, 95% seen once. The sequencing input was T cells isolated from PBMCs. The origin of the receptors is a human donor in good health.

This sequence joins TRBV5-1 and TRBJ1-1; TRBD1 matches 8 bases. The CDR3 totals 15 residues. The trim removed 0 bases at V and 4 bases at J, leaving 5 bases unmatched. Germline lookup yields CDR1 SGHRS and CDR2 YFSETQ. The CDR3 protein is CASSLGGTGSTEAFF. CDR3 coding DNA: TGCGCCAGCAGCTTGGGGGGGACAGGCTCCACTGAAGCTTTCTTT.

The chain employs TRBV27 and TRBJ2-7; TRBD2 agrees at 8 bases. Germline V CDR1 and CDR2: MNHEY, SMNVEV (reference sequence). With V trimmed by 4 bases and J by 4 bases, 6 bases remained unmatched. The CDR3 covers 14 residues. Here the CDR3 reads CASSYQAGGYEQYF. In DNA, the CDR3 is TGTGCCAGCAGTTATCAGGCGGGGGGTTACGAGCAGTACTTC.

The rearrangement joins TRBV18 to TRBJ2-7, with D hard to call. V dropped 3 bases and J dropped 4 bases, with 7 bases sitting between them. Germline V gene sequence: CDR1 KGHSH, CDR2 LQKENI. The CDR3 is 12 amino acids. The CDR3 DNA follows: TGTGCCAGCTCACCGGCAGTGTACGAGCAGTACTTC. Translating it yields CASSPAVYEQYF.

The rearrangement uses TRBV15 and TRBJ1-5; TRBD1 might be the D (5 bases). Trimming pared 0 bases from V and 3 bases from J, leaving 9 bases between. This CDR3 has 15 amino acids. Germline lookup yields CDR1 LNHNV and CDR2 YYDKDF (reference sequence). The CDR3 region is CATSRDARDNQPQHF. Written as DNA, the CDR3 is TGTGCCACCAGCAGAGATGCCAGGGACAATCAGCCCCAGCATTTT. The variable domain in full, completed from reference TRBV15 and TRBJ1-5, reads DAMVIQNPRYQVTQFGKPVTLSCSQTLNHNVMYWYQQKSSQAPKLLFHYYDKDFNNEADTPDNFQSRRPNTSFCFLDIRSPGLGDTAMYLCATSRDARDNQPQHFGDGTRLSIL.

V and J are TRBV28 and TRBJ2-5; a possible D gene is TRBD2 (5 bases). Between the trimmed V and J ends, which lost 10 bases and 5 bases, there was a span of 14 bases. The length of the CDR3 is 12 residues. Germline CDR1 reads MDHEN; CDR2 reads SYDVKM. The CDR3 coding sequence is TGTGCCACCCAAATTCGGGGTGAGACCCAGTACTTC. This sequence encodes CATQIRGETQYF.

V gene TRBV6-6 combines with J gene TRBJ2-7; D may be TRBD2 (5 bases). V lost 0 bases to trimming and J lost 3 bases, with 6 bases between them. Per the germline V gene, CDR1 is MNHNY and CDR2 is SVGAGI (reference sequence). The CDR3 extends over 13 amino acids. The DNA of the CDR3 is TGTGCCAGCAGTTACTCCGGGGTCTACGAGCAGTACTTC. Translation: CASSYSGVYEQYF.

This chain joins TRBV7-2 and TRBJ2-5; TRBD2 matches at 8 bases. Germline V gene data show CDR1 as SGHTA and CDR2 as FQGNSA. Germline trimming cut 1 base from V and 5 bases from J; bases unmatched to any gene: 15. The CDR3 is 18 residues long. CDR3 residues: CASSLGGLPGGPWETQYF. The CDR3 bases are TGTGCCAGCAGCTTAGGGGGCCTCCCGGGAGGGCCTTGGGAGACCCAGTACTTC.

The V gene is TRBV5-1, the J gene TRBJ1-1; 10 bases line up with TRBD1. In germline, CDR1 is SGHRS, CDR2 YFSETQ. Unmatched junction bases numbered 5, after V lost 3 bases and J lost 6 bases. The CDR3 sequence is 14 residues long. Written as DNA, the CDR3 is TGCGCCAGCAGCTCCGGGACAGGGGTGTCTGAAGCTTTCTTT. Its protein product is CASSSGTGVSEAFF.

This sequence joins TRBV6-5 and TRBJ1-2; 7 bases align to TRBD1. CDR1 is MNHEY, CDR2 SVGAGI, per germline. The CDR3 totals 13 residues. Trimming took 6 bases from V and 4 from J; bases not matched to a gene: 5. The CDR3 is CASSRDRGYGYTF. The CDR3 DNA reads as TGTGCCAGCAGCAGGGACAGAGGCTATGGCTACACCTTC.

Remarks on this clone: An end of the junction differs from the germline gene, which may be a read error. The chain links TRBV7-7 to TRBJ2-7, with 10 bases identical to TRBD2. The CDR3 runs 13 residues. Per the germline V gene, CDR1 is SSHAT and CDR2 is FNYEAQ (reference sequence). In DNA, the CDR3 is TGTGCTAGCAGCCCAGAGCGGGGGGGCCTGTTGTACTTC. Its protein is CASSPERGGLLYF.

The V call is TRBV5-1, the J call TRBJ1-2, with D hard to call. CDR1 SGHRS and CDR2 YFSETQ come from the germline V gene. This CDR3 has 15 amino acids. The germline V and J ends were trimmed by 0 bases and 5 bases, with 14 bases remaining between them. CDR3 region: CASSLDSGEGYGYTF. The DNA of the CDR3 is TGCGCCAGCAGCTTGGATTCGGGAGAGGGTTATGGCTACACCTTC.

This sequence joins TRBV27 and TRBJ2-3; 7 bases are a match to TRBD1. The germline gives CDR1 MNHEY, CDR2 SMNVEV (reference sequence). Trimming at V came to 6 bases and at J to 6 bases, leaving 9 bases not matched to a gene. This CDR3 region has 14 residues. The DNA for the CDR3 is TGTGCCAGCAGCAACGACAGGGTTGGTGATACGCAGTATTTT. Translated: CASSNDRVGDTQYF.

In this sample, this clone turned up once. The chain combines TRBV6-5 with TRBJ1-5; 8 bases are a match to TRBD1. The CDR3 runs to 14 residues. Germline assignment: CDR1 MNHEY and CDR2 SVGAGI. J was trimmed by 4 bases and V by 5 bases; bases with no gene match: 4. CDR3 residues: CASSLRQGNQPQHF. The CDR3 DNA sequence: TGTGCCAGCAGTCTCAGACAGGGGAATCAGCCCCAGCATTTT.

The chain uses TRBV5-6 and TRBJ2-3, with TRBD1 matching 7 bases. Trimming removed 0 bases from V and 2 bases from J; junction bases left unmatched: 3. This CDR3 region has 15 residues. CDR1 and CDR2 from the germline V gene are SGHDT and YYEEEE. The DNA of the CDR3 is TGTGCCAGCAGCTTGGGACAGGGAACCACAGATACGCAGTATTTT. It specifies CASSLGQGTTDTQYF.

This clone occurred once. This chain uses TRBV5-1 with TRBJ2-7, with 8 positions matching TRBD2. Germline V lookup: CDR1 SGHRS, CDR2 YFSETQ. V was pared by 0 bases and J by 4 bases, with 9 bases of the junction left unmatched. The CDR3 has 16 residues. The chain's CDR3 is CASSLAEAGVGYEQYF. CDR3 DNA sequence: TGCGCCAGCAGCTTGGCCGAAGCGGGAGTCGGATACGAGCAGTACTTC.

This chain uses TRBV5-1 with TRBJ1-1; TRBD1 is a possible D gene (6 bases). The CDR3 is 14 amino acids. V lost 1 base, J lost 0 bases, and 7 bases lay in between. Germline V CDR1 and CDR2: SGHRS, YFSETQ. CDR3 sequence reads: CASSLWGLNTEAFF. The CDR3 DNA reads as TGCGCCAGCAGCTTGTGGGGGCTGAACACTGAAGCTTTCTTT.

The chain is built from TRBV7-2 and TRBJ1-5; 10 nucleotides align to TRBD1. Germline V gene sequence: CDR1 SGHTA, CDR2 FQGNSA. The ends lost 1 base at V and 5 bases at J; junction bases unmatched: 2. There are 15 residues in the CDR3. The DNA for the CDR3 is TGTGCCAGCAGCTTAGGGACAGGGGGTCATCAGCCCCAGCATTTT. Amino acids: CASSLGTGGHQPQHF.

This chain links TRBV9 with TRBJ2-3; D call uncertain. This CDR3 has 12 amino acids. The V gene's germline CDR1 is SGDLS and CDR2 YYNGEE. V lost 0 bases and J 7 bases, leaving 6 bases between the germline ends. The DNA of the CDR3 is TGTGCCAGCAGCGTAGAACAGCATACGCAGTATTTT. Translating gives CASSVEQHTQYF.

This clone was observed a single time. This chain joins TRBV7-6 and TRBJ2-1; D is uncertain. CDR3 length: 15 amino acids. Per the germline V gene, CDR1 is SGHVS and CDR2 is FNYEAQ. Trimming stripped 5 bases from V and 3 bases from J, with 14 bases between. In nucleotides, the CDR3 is TGTGCCAGCAGCCACAGTACGACCCTCTACAATGAGCAGTTCTTC. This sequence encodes CASSHSTTLYNEQFF.

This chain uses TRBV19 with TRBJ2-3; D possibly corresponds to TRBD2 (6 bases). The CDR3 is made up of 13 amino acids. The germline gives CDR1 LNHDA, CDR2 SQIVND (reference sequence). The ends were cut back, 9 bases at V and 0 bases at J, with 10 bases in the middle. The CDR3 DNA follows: TGTGCCAGCATGGGACTTAGCACAGATACGCAGTATTTT. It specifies CASMGLSTDTQYF.

This CDR3 is CASFRPSSGASTDTQYF. The CDR3 DNA sequence: TGTGCCAGCTTTCGCCCTTCTAGCGGCGCTAGCACAGATACGCAGTATTTT. The V and J genes are TRBV2 and TRBJ2-3; TRBD2 matches at 7 bases. The CDR3 is 17 residues long. The germline V gene encodes CDR1 SNHLY and CDR2 FYNNEI. The V gene end was trimmed by 8 bases and the J gene end by 0 bases; junction bases not matched to a gene: 14.

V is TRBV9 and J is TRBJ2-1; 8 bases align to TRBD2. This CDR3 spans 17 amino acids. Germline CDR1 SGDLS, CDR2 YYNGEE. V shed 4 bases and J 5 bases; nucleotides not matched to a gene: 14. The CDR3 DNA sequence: TGTGCCAGCAGCCGGGGGGGGCTAGCGGGTTGGAACAATGAGCAGTTCTTC. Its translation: CASSRGGLAGWNNEQFF.

The CDR3 protein is CASSPGQDFAQETQYF. The DNA for the CDR3 is TGTGCCAGCAGCCCAGGACAGGACTTTGCCCAAGAGACCCAGTACTTC. The genes are TRBV5-4 and TRBJ2-5; 7 bases fit TRBD1. This CDR3 spans 16 amino acids. Looked up from germline, CDR1 is SGHNT and CDR2 is YYREEE (reference sequence). V lost 4 bases and J lost 1; bases outside the gene matches: 10.

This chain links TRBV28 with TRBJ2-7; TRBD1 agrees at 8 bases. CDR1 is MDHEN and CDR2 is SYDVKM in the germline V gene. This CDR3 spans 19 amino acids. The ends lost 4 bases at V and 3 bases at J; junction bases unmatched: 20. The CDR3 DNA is TGTGCCAGCAGTTCACTGCTACGACTAACGGGACAGGCGATCTACGAGCAGTACTTC. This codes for CASSSLLRLTGQAIYEQYF. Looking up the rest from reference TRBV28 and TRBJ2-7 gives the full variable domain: DVKVTQSSRYLVKRTGEKVFLECVQDMDHENMFWYRQDPGLGLRLIYFSYDVKMKEKGDIPEGYSVSREKKERFSLILESASTNQTSMYLCASSSLLRLTGQAIYEQYFGPGTRLTVT.

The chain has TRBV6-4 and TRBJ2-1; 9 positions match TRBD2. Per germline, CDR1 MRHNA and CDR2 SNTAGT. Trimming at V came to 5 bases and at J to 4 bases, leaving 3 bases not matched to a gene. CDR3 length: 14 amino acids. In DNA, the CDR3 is TGTGCCAGCAGTCTCAGCGGGGGGTACAATGAGCAGTTCTTC. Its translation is CASSLSGGYNEQFF.

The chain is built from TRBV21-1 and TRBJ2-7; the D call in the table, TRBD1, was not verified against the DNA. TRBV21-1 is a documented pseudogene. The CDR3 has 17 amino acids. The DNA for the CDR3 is TGTGCCAGCCGGAGGACGGAACAGGGCAAAAGGACCTACGAGCAGTACTTC. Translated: CASRRTEQGKRTYEQYF.

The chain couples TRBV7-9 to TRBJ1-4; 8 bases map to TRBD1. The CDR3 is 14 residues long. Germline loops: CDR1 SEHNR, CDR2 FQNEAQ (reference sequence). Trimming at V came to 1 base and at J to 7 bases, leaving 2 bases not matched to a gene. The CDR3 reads CASSLGRGPEKLFF. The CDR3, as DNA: TGTGCCAGCAGCTTAGGCAGGGGGCCTGAAAAACTGTTTTTT.

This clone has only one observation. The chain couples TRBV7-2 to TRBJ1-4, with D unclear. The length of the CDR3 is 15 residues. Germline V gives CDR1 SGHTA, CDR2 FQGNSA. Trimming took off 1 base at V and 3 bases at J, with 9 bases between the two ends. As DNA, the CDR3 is TGTGCCAGCAGCTTAGATGGGCCTTCTAATGAAAAACTGTTTTTT. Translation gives CASSLDGPSNEKLFF. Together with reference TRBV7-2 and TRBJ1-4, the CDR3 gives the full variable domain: GAGVSQSPSNKVTEKGKDVELRCDPISGHTALYWYRQSLGQGLEFLIYFQGNSAPDKSGLPSDRFSAERTGGSVSTLTIQRTQQEDSAVYLCASSLDGPSNEKLFFGSGTQLSVL.